These T cell receptor beta chains were read from a single sample in a study of blood T cell repertoires in COVID-19. Clones were read by immunoSEQ multiplex PCR, and TCRdb kept only the in-frame ones, dropping some. The table includes around 400,000 clones, around 87% detected once. Sequencing was done on a sample of peripheral blood. The receptors come from a woman aged 55-69 years with COVID-19, enrolled during active disease. The CDR3 runs from the conserved cysteine through the conserved F or W. A D gene is named only where the DNA matches it firmly. Clone size is stated in some rows and not others, as once, few, many or a class when expanded.

>TRBD2|TRBV12-5|.|TRBJ2-3
CASGLTRTSGVSDTQYF
TGTGCTAGTGGTTTAACGAGGACTAGCGGGGTATCAGATACGCAGTATTTT
>.|TRBV30|.|TRBJ2-7
CAWGARGSEQYF
TGTGCCTGGGGGGCCAGGGGAAGCGAGCAGTACTTC
>.|TRBV9|.|TRBJ2-2
CASSSRTNGELFF
TGTGCCAGCAGCTCCCGGACTAATGGGGAGCTGTTTTTT
>TRBD2|TRBV7-3|.|TRBJ2-3
CASSLNPGGSTDTQYF
TGTGCCAGCAGCTTAAATCCGGGGGGGAGCACAGATACGCAGTATTTT
>TRBD1|TRBV11-2|.|TRBJ1-5
CASSPDREQPQHF
TGTGCCAGCAGCCCGGACAGGGAGCAGCCCCAGCATTTT
>.|TRBV9|.|TRBJ2-1
CASSEGAYEQFF
TGTGCCAGCAGCGAAGGGGCGTATGAGCAGTTCTTC
>TRBD1|TRBV7-9|few|TRBJ1-3
CASSRTGSGNTIYF
TGTGCCAGCAGCCGGACAGGGTCTGGAAACACCATATATTTT
>.|TRBV9|.|TRBJ1-1
CASSVSSGNTEAFF
TGTGCCAGCAGCGTAAGTTCAGGGAACACTGAAGCTTTCTTT
>TRBD2|TRBV5-1|few|TRBJ2-3
CASSMGTSGFTDTQYF
TGCGCCAGCAGCATGGGGACTAGCGGGTTCACAGATACGCAGTATTTT
>TRBD2|TRBV13|once|TRBJ2-3
CASSLGLAGGGTDTQYF
TGTGCCAGCAGCTTAGGACTAGCGGGGGGGGGCACAGATACGCAGTATTTT
>.|TRBV4-1|.|TRBJ2-1
CASSFGEGRSYNEQFF
TGCGCCAGCAGCTTCGGGGAAGGGCGCTCCTACAATGAGCAGTTCTTC
>TRBD1|TRBV19|once|TRBJ1-5
CASSIITGGRNQPQHF
TGTGCCAGTAGTATCATAACAGGGGGAAGAAATCAGCCCCAGCATTTT
>.|TRBV7-2|once|TRBJ1-2
CASSLGSYGYTF
TGTGCCAGCAGCTTGGGCAGTTATGGCTACACCTTC
>.|TRBV12-3/TRBV12-4|.|TRBJ2-5
CASSFAGKETQYF
TGTGCCAGCAGTTTCGCAGGGAAGGAGACCCAGTACTTC
>TRBD2|TRBV4-1|many|TRBJ2-3
CASSPHAPGTSGVGSTDTQYF
TGCGCCAGCAGCCCCCATGCCCCCGGGACTAGCGGGGTTGGGAGCACAGATACGCAGTATTTT
>TRBD1|TRBV28|few|TRBJ1-6
CASSPTGEGYNSPLHF
TGTGCCAGCAGCCCCACAGGGGAAGGCTATAATTCACCCCTCCACTTT
>TRBD1|TRBV5-1|.|TRBJ2-7
CASSYPGQGVYEQYF
TGCGCCAGCAGCTACCCGGGACAGGGGGTGTACGAGCAGTACTTC
>.|TRBV6-5|.|TRBJ1-1
CAMRGHSNTEAFF
TGTGCCATGAGGGGACACTCGAACACTGAAGCTTTCTTT
>.|TRBV9|.|TRBJ1-1
CASSVDLPGSTGNTEAFF
TGTGCCAGCAGCGTAGACCTCCCTGGATCGACTGGGAACACTGAAGCTTTCTTT
>.|TRBV11-2|few|TRBJ1-1
CASRKPGHTEAFF
TGTGCCAGCAGGAAACCAGGGCACACTGAAGCTTTCTTT
>TRBD2|TRBV11-1|.|TRBJ2-5
CASSLRTSSVETQYF
TGTGCCAGCAGCCTTCGGACTAGCAGCGTCGAGACCCAGTACTTC
>TRBD1|TRBV5-1|.|TRBJ1-6
CASSRTGGGYNSPLHF
TGCGCCAGCAGCCGGACAGGGGGCGGTTATAATTCACCCCTCCACTTT
>.|TRBV6-5|.|TRBJ2-7
CASSLGSTDYEQYF
TGTGCCAGCAGTCTCGGCTCGACAGACTACGAGCAGTACTTC
>.|TRBV7-2|once|TRBJ2-1
CASSSGQSRGEQFF
TGTGCCAGCAGCTCTGGACAGTCCCGGGGAGAGCAGTTCTTC
>.|TRBV7-8|.|TRBJ1-2
CASSSVGARSGYTF
TGTGCCAGCAGCTCAGTGGGGGCCAGGAGTGGCTACACCTTC
>TRBD2|TRBV24-1|.|TRBJ2-3
CATSDLKLAGTQYF
TGTGCCACCAGTGATTTAAAACTAGCGGGTACGCAGTATTTT
>.|TRBV6-6|.|TRBJ1-2
CASRLGDYGYTF
TGTGCCAGCAGGCTAGGGGACTATGGCTACACCTTC
>.|TRBV19|.|TRBJ1-4
CASSLGQWSEKLFF
TGTGCCAGTAGTCTCGGACAGTGGAGTGAAAAACTGTTTTTT
>.|TRBV3-1/TRBV3-2|.|TRBJ2-5
CASSQSVETQYF
TGTGCCAGCAGCCAATCTGTCGAGACCCAGTACTTC
>.|TRBV5-5|.|TRBJ1-1
CASSSDSYTEAFF
TGTGCCAGCAGCTCGGACAGTTACACTGAAGCTTTCTTT
>TRBD1|TRBV7-9|.|TRBJ1-5
CASSATGAPNQPQHF
TGTGCCAGCAGCGCCACAGGGGCGCCTAATCAGCCCCAGCATTTT
>.|TRBV6-5|few|TRBJ2-7
CASSYSSEQYF
TGTGCCAGCAGTTACTCCTCCGAGCAGTACTTC
>.|TRBV3-1/TRBV3-2|.|TRBJ1-4
CASSLRGPANEKLFF
TGTGCCAGCAGCCTGAGAGGGCCCGCTAATGAAAAACTGTTTTTT
>TRBD1|TRBV9|.|TRBJ1-1
CASSVEAGGWSEAFF
TGTGCCAGCAGCGTAGAAGCAGGGGGCTGGAGTGAAGCTTTCTTT
>TRBD1|TRBV5-6|once|TRBJ1-4
CASSLPTGGNEKLFF
TGTGCCAGCAGCCTACCAACAGGGGGGAATGAAAAACTGTTTTTT
>TRBD1|TRBV6-5|.|TRBJ1-2
CASNRGMGGYTF
TGTGCCAGCAACAGGGGGATGGGAGGCTACACCTTC
>TRBD2|TRBV4-1|.|TRBJ2-2
CASSHPERGKNTGELFF
TGCGCCAGCAGCCACCCCGAGCGGGGGAAGAACACCGGGGAGCTGTTTTTT
>TRBD1|TRBV7-9|.|TRBJ1-1
CASSLETGGAGAFF
TGTGCCAGCAGCTTAGAGACAGGGGGCGCAGGGGCTTTCTTT
>TRBD1|TRBV28|.|TRBJ1-2
CASSTTGTGFYGYTF
TGTGCCAGCAGTACGACCGGGACAGGTTTCTATGGCTACACCTTC
>TRBD1|TRBV18|.|TRBJ1-3
CASSTGTGTGNTIYF
TGTGCCAGCTCAACCGGGACAGGGACTGGAAACACCATATATTTT
>.|TRBV3-1/TRBV3-2|.|TRBJ2-7
CASSHGYEQYF
TGTGCCAGCAGCCACGGTTACGAGCAGTACTTC
>.|TRBV7-9|.|TRBJ1-2
CASSFAQRGNGYTF
TGTGCCAGCAGCTTCGCCCAAAGGGGAAATGGCTACACCTTC
>TRBD1|TRBV10-1|.|TRBJ1-2
CASSPGGANYGYTF
TGCGCCAGCAGTCCAGGGGGTGCTAACTATGGCTACACCTTC